This T cell receptor (beta chain) was observed in a study of cytomegalovirus exposure and HLA in healthy donors. General study points: Later, an analysis found that common viral pathogens appeared to be linked with several of the most significant clusters. Later genetic work tied a missense DCLRE1C variant to beta-chain V and J trimming.

With respect to this clone: Its specificity is unknown.

Primers included in the PCR were 60 Vbeta and 13 Jbeta primers. Sequencing was performed with immunoSEQ multiplex PCR; in TCRdb, only in-frame clones are kept and a portion is missing. The table shows 150,000 to 200,000 clones, with approximately 73% occurring only once. V shed 5 bases and J 5 bases; nucleotides not matched to a gene: 11. This CDR3 comprises 16 residues. The germline gives CDR1 WNHNN, CDR2 SYGVQD (reference sequence). The chain is built from TRBV10-1 and TRBJ2-3; 9 nucleotides agree with TRBD2. Material for sequencing was PBMCs. The sequence was obtained from a woman in her twenties or thirties in good health and CMV-seropositive. Here the CDR3 reads CASSWGLAGQGDTQYF. In nucleotides, the CDR3 is TGCGCCAGCAGTTGGGGACTAGCTGGTCAGGGAGATACGCAGTATTTT.